The clone carrying this T cell receptor (beta chain) was recorded at least ten times. Its antigen is currently unknown. This entry comes from a study of response to subunit inactivated influenza vaccine. General study points: Authors suggested each seasonal flu vaccination may recruit only limited numbers of new T cells.

MiXCR, applied by TCRdb to the RT-PCR reads, yields one record per CDR3 protein. The table shows 650,000 to 800,000 distinct CDR3 sequences, with approximately 14% occurring only once. This clonotype was sampled from a man aged 50-60 years who received an inactivated influenza vaccine. The starting material was PBMCs from blood, obtained less than 15 days before vaccination.

The CDR3 is CASSIWRGGGRAYNEQFF. The CDR3 DNA follows: TGTGCCAGTAGTATTTGGCGTGGCGGCGGGAGGGCATACAATGAGCAGTTCTTC. The chain links TRBV19 to TRBJ2-1; TRBD2 matches at 9 bases. CDR1 is LNHDA, CDR2 SQIVND, per germline (reference sequence). The CDR3 length is 18 residues. Unmatched junction bases numbered 13, after V lost 3 bases and J lost 4 bases.